This is a list of T cell receptor beta chains from one sample in a study of cytomegalovirus exposure and HLA in healthy donors. Assay used: immunoSEQ multiplex PCR; TCRdb lists only in-frame clones, some missing. The data contain approximately 110,000 clones, over 90% of them singletons. Sequenced: PBMCs. The receptors here all came from a woman under 30 in good health and CMV-seronegative. Each CDR3 is given with its conserved first and last residue. D genes are given only for firm matches. For some rows the clone size is stated as once, few or many, or as a class when expanded; others skip it.

cdr3_aa,cdr3_nt,v_call,j_call,clone_size,d_call
CASSYKGGIGNEQFF,TGTGCCAGCAGTTACAAGGGGGGGATTGGAAATGAGCAGTTCTTC,TRBV6-6,TRBJ2-1,.,.
CASSLAGKYYNEQFF,TGTGCCAGCAGTTTAGCGGGAAAGTACTACAATGAGCAGTTCTTC,TRBV6-5,TRBJ2-1,.,TRBD2
CASSQGRSGVGSQFF,TGTGCCAGTAGTCAGGGGCGTTCGGGTGTTGGTTCGCAGTTCTTC,TRBV19,TRBJ2-1,.,.
CASSFELSNYEQYF,TGTGCCAGCAGCTTTGAGCTCTCCAATTACGAGCAGTACTTC,TRBV5-5,TRBJ2-7,.,.
CASSSGQGLSLYYGYTF,TGTGCCAGCAGCTCGGGACAGGGGTTGTCGCTATACTATGGCTACACCTTC,TRBV7-2,TRBJ1-2,.,TRBD1
CASSRIPGQGDHEQYF,TGCGCCAGCAGCAGAATTCCGGGACAGGGGGACCACGAGCAGTACTTC,TRBV4-1,TRBJ2-7,.,TRBD1
CASSVGGASTDTQYF,TGTGCCAGCAGCGTAGGCGGGGCTAGCACAGATACGCAGTATTTT,TRBV9,TRBJ2-3,.,.
CASREGGGNQPQHF,TGTGCCAGCAGAGAAGGGGGGGGCAATCAGCCCCAGCATTTT,TRBV6-1,TRBJ1-5,.,.
CASSLAGGPGTQYF,TGTGCCAGCAGCTTAGCGGGGGGGCCGGGGACCCAGTACTTC,TRBV7-9,TRBJ2-5,.,.
CASSSIQGTGELFF,TGCGCCAGCAGCTCGATACAGGGGACCGGGGAGCTGTTTTTT,TRBV5-1,TRBJ2-2,.,TRBD1
CASSFSGYTDTQYF,TGCGCCAGCAGCTTTTCGGGGTACACAGATACGCAGTATTTT,TRBV5-1,TRBJ2-3,.,.
CSVVGTEGDSGANVLTF,TGCAGCGTTGTTGGTACAGAAGGGGACTCTGGGGCCAACGTCCTGACTTTC,TRBV29-1,TRBJ2-6,.,.
CASSLGQLNTEAFF,TGTGCCAGCAGTTTAGGACAGTTGAACACTGAAGCTTTCTTT,TRBV28,TRBJ1-1,.,.
CASSLSGLGYEQYF,TGTGCCAGCAGTTTATCGGGACTAGGCTACGAGCAGTACTTC,TRBV27,TRBJ2-7,.,TRBD2
CASSLTGDEAFF,TGTGCCAGCAGCCTTACAGGGGACGAAGCTTTCTTT,TRBV4-2,TRBJ1-1,.,TRBD1
CASSPRTGANQPQHF,TGTGCCAGCAGTCCCCGGACAGGGGCTAATCAGCCCCAGCATTTT,TRBV28,TRBJ1-5,.,TRBD1
CSVGDTSSYEQYF,TGCAGCGTTGGGGACACGAGCTCCTACGAGCAGTACTTC,TRBV29-1,TRBJ2-7,.,.
CASSSTGYAEAFF,TGCGCCAGCAGCTCCACAGGTTACGCTGAAGCTTTCTTT,TRBV5-1,TRBJ1-1,.,.
CASSPGGSVGVATEAFF,TGTGCCAGTAGTCCGGGGGGCTCGGTAGGGGTAGCCACTGAAGCTTTCTTT,TRBV19,TRBJ1-1,.,.
CASSARDSSTDTQYF,TGTGCCAGCTCGGCTAGAGATTCTAGCACAGATACGCAGTATTTT,TRBV6-1,TRBJ2-3,once,.
CASSPVSGSGTEAFF,TGTGCCAGCTCACCAGTTTCCGGGTCCGGCACTGAAGCTTTCTTT,TRBV18,TRBJ1-1,.,.
CSAGNPESYNEQFF,TGCAGCGCCGGTAACCCTGAATCCTACAATGAGCAGTTCTTC,TRBV29-1,TRBJ2-1,.,.
CASSISGDTDTQYF,TGTGCCAGCAGTATTTCCGGGGACACAGATACGCAGTATTTT,TRBV2,TRBJ2-3,.,.
CASSSGWDSHYEQYF,TGTGCCAGCTCCTCAGGGTGGGACAGCCACTACGAGCAGTACTTC,TRBV28,TRBJ2-7,.,TRBD1
CASSRRSTGGLYGYTF,TGTGCCAGCAGCCGCCGCTCGACAGGGGGCCTCTATGGCTACACCTTC,TRBV7-9,TRBJ1-2,.,TRBD1
CASSRFGTSGQETQYF,TGTGCCAGCAGCCGATTCGGGACTAGCGGACAAGAGACCCAGTACTTC,TRBV7-8,TRBJ2-5,.,TRBD2
CASSQDIRVLSEKLFF,TGCGCCAGCAGCCAAGATATCAGGGTTCTTTCCGAAAAACTGTTTTTT,TRBV4-1,TRBJ1-4,.,.
CASSLGLGQPTGELFF,TGTGCCAGCAGCTTGGGGTTGGGACAGCCTACCGGGGAGCTGTTTTTT,TRBV7-9,TRBJ2-2,.,TRBD1
CASSHTGVGDEKLFF,TGTGCCAGCAGCCATACCGGGGTCGGAGATGAAAAACTGTTTTTT,TRBV5-6,TRBJ1-4,.,.
CAIRLGGSILYEQYF,TGTGCCATCCGCCTTGGAGGGTCGATTCTCTACGAGCAGTACTTC,TRBV21-1,TRBJ2-7,.,.
CASGMGHQNTEAFF,TGTGCCAGCGGAATGGGACACCAGAACACTGAAGCTTTCTTT,TRBV2,TRBJ1-1,.,.
CASSNRRDQPQHF,TGTGCCAGTAGTAACAGGAGGGATCAGCCCCAGCATTTT,TRBV19,TRBJ1-5,.,.
CASSLSQGLADTQYF,TGCGCCAGCAGCTTGTCACAGGGTTTAGCAGATACGCAGTATTTT,TRBV5-1,TRBJ2-3,.,.
CSVEDFAPRGNTEAFF,TGCAGCGTTGAAGATTTCGCTCCCAGGGGGAACACTGAAGCTTTCTTT,TRBV29-1,TRBJ1-1,.,.
CASSQDQYTGFYYGYTF,TGTGCCAGCAGCCAAGATCAATACACAGGGTTTTACTATGGCTACACCTTC,TRBV4-2,TRBJ1-2,.,.
CASSQDSGYAYGYTF,TGCGCCAGCAGCCAAGACTCAGGGTATGCCTATGGCTACACCTTC,TRBV4-1,TRBJ1-2,few,.
CAWGASGVWELFF,TGTGCCTGGGGCGCTAGCGGCGTTTGGGAGCTGTTTTTT,TRBV30,TRBJ2-2,few,TRBD2
CASSQIGTALYEQYF,TGCGCCAGCAGCCAGATCGGGACAGCCCTCTACGAGCAGTACTTC,TRBV5-1,TRBJ2-7,.,TRBD1
CASSPRPYYGYTF,TGTGCCAGCAGCCCCAGGCCCTACTATGGCTACACCTTC,TRBV27,TRBJ1-2,once,.
CASSETPQGTGELFF,TGTGCCAGCAGTGAAACACCCCAGGGCACCGGGGAGCTGTTTTTT,TRBV2,TRBJ2-2,.,.